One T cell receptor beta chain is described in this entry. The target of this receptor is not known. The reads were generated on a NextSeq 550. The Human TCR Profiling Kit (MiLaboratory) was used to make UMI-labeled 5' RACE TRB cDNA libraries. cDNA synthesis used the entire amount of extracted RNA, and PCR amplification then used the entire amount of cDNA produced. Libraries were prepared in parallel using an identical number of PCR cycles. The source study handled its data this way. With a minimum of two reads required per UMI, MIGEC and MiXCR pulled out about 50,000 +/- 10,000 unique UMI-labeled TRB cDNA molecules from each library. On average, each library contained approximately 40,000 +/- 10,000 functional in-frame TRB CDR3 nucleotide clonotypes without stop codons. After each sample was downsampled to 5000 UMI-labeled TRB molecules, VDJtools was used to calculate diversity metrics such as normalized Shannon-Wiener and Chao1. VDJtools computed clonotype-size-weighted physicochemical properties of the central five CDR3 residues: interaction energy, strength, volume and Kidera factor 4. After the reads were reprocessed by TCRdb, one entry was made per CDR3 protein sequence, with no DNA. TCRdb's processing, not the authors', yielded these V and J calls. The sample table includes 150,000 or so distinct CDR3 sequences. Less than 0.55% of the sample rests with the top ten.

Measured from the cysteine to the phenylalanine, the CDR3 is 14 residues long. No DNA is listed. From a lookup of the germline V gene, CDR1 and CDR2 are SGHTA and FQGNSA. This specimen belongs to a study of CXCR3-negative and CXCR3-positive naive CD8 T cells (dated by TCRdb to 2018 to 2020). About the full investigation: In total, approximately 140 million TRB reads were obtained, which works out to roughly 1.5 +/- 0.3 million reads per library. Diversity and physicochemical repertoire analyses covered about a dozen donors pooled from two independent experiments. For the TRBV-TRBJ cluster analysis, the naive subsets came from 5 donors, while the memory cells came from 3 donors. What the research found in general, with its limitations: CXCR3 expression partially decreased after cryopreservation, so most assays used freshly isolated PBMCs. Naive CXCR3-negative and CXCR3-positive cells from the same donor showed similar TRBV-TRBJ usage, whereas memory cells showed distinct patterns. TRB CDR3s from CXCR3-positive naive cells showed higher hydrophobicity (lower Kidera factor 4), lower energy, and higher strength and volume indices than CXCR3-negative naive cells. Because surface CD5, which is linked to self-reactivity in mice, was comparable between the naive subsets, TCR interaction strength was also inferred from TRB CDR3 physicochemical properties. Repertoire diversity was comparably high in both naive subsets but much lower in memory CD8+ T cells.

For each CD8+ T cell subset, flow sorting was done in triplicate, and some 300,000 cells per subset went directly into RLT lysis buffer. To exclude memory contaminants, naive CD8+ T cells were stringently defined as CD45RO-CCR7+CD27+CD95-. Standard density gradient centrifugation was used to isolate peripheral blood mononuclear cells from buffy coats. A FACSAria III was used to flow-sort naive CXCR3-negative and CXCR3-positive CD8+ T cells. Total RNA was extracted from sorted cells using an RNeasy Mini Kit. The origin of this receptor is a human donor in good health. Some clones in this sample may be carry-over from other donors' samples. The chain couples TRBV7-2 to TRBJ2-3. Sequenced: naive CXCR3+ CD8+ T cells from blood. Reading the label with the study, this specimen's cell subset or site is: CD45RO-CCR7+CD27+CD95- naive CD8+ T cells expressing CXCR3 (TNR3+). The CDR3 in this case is CASSLVLGTDTQYF.